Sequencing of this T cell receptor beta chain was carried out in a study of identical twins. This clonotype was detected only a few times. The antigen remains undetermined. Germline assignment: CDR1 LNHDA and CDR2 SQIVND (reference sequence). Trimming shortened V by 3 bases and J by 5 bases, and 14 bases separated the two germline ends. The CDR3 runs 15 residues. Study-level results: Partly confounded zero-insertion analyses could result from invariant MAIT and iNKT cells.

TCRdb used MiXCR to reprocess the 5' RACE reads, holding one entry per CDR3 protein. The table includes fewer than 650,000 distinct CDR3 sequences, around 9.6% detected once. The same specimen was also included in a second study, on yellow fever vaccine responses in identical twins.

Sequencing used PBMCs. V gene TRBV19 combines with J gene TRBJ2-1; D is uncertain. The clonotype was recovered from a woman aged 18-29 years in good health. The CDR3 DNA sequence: TGTGCCAGTAGTATGTCGACCTTTCAGGACAATGAGCAGTTCTTC. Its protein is CASSMSTFQDNEQFF.